Described below is a single T cell receptor beta chain sequence and its context. Per the original methods: The authors estimated nucleated cell counts from reference gene primer amplification. Some clones are missing from TCRdb's copy, which holds only in-frame ones; the method was immunoSEQ multiplex PCR. D and trimming were read from the DNA, whereas the V and J calls and clone size are those reported in that table. Altogether about 130,000 clones are present, around 88% being singletons, with the ten largest covering approximately 20%. The data were obtained in a study of blood T cell repertoires in COVID-19. At the level of the study: Samples of COVID-19 (acute and convalescent) were obtained from the United States, Italy and Spain. From T cells, B-cell-depleted T cells, or PBMCs came the material, which was cDNA or gDNA.

Per the germline V gene, CDR1 is SGHRS and CDR2 is YFSETQ. This CDR3 spans 14 amino acids. V was shortened by 3 bases and J by 7 bases, with 16 bases between the two germline ends. The sequenced sample was peripheral blood. V and J are TRBV5-1 and TRBJ1-2; tentative D call: TRBD1 (6 bases). This clonotype originated in a woman aged 45-60 years who had recovered from COVID-19. The CDR3 here is CASSSTQGSGGYTF. The CDR3 coding sequence is TGCGCCAGCAGCTCGACACAGGGATCGGGTGGCTACACCTTC.